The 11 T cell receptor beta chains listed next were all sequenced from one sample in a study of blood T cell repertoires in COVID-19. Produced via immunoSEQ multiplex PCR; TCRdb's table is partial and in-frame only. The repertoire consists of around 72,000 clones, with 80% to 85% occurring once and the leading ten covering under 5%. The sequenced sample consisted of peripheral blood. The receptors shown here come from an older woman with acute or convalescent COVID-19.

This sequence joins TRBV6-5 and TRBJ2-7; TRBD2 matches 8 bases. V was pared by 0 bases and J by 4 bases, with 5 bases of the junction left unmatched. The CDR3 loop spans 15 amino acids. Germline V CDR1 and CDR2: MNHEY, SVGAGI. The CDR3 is CASSYSGSGVYEQYF. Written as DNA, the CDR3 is TGTGCCAGCAGTTACTCTGGTAGCGGGGTTTACGAGCAGTACTTC.

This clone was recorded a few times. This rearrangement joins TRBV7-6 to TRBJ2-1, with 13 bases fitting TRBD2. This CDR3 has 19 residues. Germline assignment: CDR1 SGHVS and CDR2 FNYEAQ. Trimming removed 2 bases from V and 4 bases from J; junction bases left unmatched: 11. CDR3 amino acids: CASSLRAGTSGDNYNEQFF. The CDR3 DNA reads TGTGCCAGCAGCTTACGGGCAGGGACTAGCGGGGACAATTACAATGAGCAGTTCTTC.

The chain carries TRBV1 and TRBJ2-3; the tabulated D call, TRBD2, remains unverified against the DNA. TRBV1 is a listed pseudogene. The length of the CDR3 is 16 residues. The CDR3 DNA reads TGCACCAGCAGCCGTACTAGCGGGGTCCCCGGGGATACGCAGTATTTT. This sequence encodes CTSSRTSGVPGDTQYF.

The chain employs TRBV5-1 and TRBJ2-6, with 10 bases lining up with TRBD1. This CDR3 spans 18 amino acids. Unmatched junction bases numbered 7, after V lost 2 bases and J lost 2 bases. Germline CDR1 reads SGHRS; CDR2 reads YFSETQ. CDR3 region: CASSLLDRGAAGANVLTF. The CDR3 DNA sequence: TGCGCCAGCAGCTTACTGGACAGGGGGGCCGCTGGGGCCAACGTCCTGACTTTC.

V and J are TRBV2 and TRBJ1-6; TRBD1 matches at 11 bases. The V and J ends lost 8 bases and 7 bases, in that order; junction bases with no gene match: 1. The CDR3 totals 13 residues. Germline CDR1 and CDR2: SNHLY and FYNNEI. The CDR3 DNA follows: TGTGCCAGCCGGGACAGGGGGAATTCACCCCTCCACTTT. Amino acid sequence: CASRDRGNSPLHF.

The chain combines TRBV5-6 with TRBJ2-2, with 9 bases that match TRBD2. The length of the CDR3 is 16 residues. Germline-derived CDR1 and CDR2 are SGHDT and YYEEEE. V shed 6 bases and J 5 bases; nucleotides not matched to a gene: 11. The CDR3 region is CASTHLAGRGTGELFF. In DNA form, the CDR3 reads TGTGCCAGCACCCACCTAGCGGGGAGAGGAACCGGGGAGCTGTTTTTT.

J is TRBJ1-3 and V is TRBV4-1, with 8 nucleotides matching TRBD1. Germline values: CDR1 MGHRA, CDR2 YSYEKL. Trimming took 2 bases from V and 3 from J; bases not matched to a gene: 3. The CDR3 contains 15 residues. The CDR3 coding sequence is TGCGCCAGCAGCCAACCAGGGACAGGTGGAAACACCATATATTTT. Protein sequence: CASSQPGTGGNTIYF.

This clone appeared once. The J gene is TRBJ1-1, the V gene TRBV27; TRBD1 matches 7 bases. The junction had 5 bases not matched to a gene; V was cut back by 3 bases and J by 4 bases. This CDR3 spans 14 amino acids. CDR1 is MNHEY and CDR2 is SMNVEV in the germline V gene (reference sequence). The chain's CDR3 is CASSLNRGGTEAFF. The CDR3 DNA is TGTGCCAGCAGTTTGAACAGGGGCGGCACTGAAGCTTTCTTT.

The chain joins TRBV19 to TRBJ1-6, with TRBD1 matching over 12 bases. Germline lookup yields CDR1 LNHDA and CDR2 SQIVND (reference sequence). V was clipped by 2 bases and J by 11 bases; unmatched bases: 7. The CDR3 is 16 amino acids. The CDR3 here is CASSITGTGGTAPLHF. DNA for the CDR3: TGTGCCAGTAGTATAACTGGGACAGGGGGCACGGCACCCCTCCACTTT.

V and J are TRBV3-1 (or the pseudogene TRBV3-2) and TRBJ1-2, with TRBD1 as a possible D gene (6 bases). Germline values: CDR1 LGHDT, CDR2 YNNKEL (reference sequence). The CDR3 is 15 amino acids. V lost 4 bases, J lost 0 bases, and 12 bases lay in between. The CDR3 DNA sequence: TGTGCCAGCAGCCCCGACAGGCTTACTAACTATGGCTACACCTTC. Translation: CASSPDRLTNYGYTF.

The CDR3 bases are TGTGCCAGCACCCCTAATAGCGGGAACACCGGGGAGCTGTTTTTT. It yields the protein CASTPNSGNTGELFF. The chain has TRBV7-6 and TRBJ2-2; the D gene is possibly TRBD2 (6 bases). The length of the CDR3 is 15 residues. The V and J ends lost 7 bases and 1 base respectively, with 13 bases between them. The germline V gene has CDR1 SGHVS and CDR2 FNYEAQ.